What follows are 7 T cell receptor beta chains derived from one specimen sequenced in a study of T cell repertoires in cytomegalovirus infection (dated by TCRdb to the late 2010s). Sequenced on an Illumina HiSeq 1500. TCRdb reran the public reads through fastp at Q25 and MiXCR, keeping productive beta chains. CDR3 protein sequences are deduplicated, and each keeps its most common genes and DNA. Recorded for this sample are 200,000 or so distinct CDR3 sequences; 15% to 20% of them occurred a single time. The ten largest make up around 3.2% of the sample. Sequencing was done on a sample of PBMCs. The source is a human donor in good health (CMV status not recorded). Some clones in this sample may be carry-over from other donors' samples.

This chain uses TRBV20-1 with TRBJ2-1; 9 positions agree with TRBD2. The V segment lost 6 bases and the J segment 3 bases; nucleotides outside the gene matches: 6. The CDR3 contains 14 residues. The germline V gene encodes CDR1 DFQATT and CDR2 SNEGSKA (reference sequence). CDR3 nucleotide sequence: TGCAGTGCGATAAGCGGGGGGAACTACAATGAGCAGTTCTTC. Translation: CSAISGGNYNEQFF.

The rearrangement uses TRBV11-2 and TRBJ2-4, with a possible D match to TRBD1 (5 bases). CDR1 and CDR2 from the germline V gene are SGHAT and FQNNGV. The CDR3 has 13 residues. Trimming removed 2 bases at V and 5 bases at J, with 7 bases between. The chain's CDR3 is CASSLFRENIQYF. CDR3 coding DNA: TGTGCCAGCAGCTTATTCAGGGAAAACATTCAGTACTTC.

V gene TRBV7-6 combines with J gene TRBJ1-2, with 9 bases aligning to TRBD1. There are 16 residues in the CDR3. The V gene's germline CDR1 is SGHVS and CDR2 FNYEAQ. V was clipped by 5 bases and J by 3 bases; unmatched bases: 10. CDR3 sequence (DNA): TGTGCCAGCAGCAAATCTGGGACAGGGTTACACTATGGCTACACCTTC. It is translated as CASSKSGTGLHYGYTF.

This clonotype has just a few counts. The chain uses TRBV7-4 and TRBJ1-1; 9 bases fit TRBD1. Germline CDR1 and CDR2: SGHVT and SQSDAQ. After removal of 5 bases from V and 3 bases from J, the junction contained 7 bases not matched to a gene. The CDR3 is 15 amino acids. CDR3 DNA sequence: TGTGCCAGCAGCCTCCGGGACAGGGCGTACACTGAAGCTTTCTTT. Encoded protein: CASSLRDRAYTEAFF.

This clonotype was seen a few times. The chain recombines TRBV20-1 with TRBJ1-4; TRBD1 aligns across 8 bases. The CDR3 sequence is 13 residues long. Trimming took 5 bases from V and 7 from J; bases not matched to a gene: 6. Germline assignment: CDR1 DFQATT and CDR2 SNEGSKA (reference sequence). CDR3 nucleotide sequence: TGCAGTGCTCTGGACAGGGTGGGTGAAAAACTGTTTTTT. Its translation is CSALDRVGEKLFF.

This clonotype came up a few times. The J gene is TRBJ2-1, the V gene TRBV12-3 or TRBV12-4; D perhaps matches TRBD2 (6 bases). The CDR3 is 11 amino acids. V lost 6 bases and J lost 14, with 14 bases in between. The DNA for the CDR3 is TGTGCCAGCAGGACAGCGGGTGGCGAGTTCTTC. Amino acids: CASRTAGGEFF.

The chain uses TRBV27 and TRBJ2-7; D is undetermined. From germline, CDR1 is MNHEY and CDR2 SMNVEV (reference sequence). The CDR3 has 13 amino acids. With 2 bases removed from V and 0 bases from J, the gap between germline ends came to 5 bases. The CDR3 bases are TGTGCCAGCAGTTTAGCCCACTCCTACGAGCAGTACTTC. Translated: CASSLAHSYEQYF.